The 23 T cell receptor beta chains in this list originate from one sample, sequenced in a study of shared clonotypes between healthy human individuals. Using immunoSEQ multiplex PCR, the repertoire was profiled, and TCRdb retains in-frame clones only, with some absent. The sample gives roughly 2,500,000 clones, under 95% of which show up once; roughly 0.39% is in the top ten. The sequenced material came from naive CD4+ T cells from PBMCs. Specified subset: CD45RA+ positively selected. Every receptor here comes from a man aged 18 to 29 in good health. Some clones in this sample may be carry-over from other donors' samples.

The gene calls are TRBV11-2 and TRBJ2-7, with 10 bases lining up with TRBD2. V lost 3 bases to trimming and J lost 2 bases; unmatched junction nucleotides: 1. Germline assignment: CDR1 SGHAT and CDR2 FQNNGV. The length of the CDR3 is 14 residues. The CDR3 coding sequence is TGTGCCAGCAGCTTTACTAGCGGGGCCTACGAGCAGTACTTC. This encodes CASSFTSGAYEQYF.

The chain links TRBV28 to TRBJ2-7; D is tentatively TRBD1 or TRBD2 (5 bases each). CDR1 and CDR2 from the germline V gene are MDHEN and SYDVKM. Trimming shortened V by 4 bases and J by 8 bases, and 18 bases separated the two germline ends. This CDR3 has 14 residues. The CDR3 DNA reads TGTGCCAGCAGTTCCAGGGAGCCCCTCCCTCAGCAGTACTTC. Translation: CASSSREPLPQQYF. Together with reference TRBV28 and TRBJ2-7, the CDR3 gives the full variable domain: DVKVTQSSRYLVKRTGEKVFLECVQDMDHENMFWYRQDPGLGLRLIYFSYDVKMKEKGDIPEGYSVSREKKERFSLILESASTNQTSMYLCASSSREPLPQQYFGPGTRLTVT.

The V call is TRBV6-1, the J call TRBJ2-1; D is possibly TRBD2 (7 bases). The CDR3 loop spans 13 amino acids. Trimming cost V 4 bases and J 7 bases, with 11 bases left between them. Germline V CDR1 and CDR2: MNHNS, SASEGT. In nucleotides, the CDR3 is TGTGCCAGCAGTGTGGAGGGGGGGAATGAGCAGTTCTTC. This encodes CASSVEGGNEQFF.

The CDR3: CASSLRGSNEKLFF. CDR3 DNA: TGCGCCAGCAGCTTGCGGGGATCTAATGAAAAACTGTTTTTT. The chain employs TRBV5-1 and TRBJ1-4; D unresolved. Deletions cut 1 base from V and 3 bases from J, with 7 bases between. The CDR3 is made up of 14 amino acids. Germline CDR1 and CDR2: SGHRS and YFSETQ.

This chain links TRBV6-4 with TRBJ1-2; possible D gene TRBD1, 5 bases. V was cut by 0 bases and J by 7 bases, with 15 bases left in between. The germline V gene has CDR1 MRHNA and CDR2 SNTAGT. The length of the CDR3 is 15 residues. The DNA for the CDR3 is TGTGCCAGCAGTGACTCGTCACTGGGGGTTGCTGGCTACACCTTC. It specifies CASSDSSLGVAGYTF.

The V and J genes are TRBV18 and TRBJ2-7, with D maybe TRBD1 (6 bases). From germline, CDR1 is KGHSH and CDR2 LQKENI. The CDR3 has 16 residues. Trimming removed 4 bases from V and 2 bases from J, with 18 bases in between. The CDR3 region has the DNA TGTGCCAGCTCACTCAACAGGGCCCTAGGTGCCTACGAGCAGTACTTC. Protein product: CASSLNRALGAYEQYF.

V usage is TRBV28 and J usage is TRBJ2-3, with D possibly being TRBD2 (7 bases). The CDR3 has 16 amino acids. With 5 bases removed from V and 0 bases from J, the gap between germline ends came to 15 bases. Germline assignment: CDR1 MDHEN and CDR2 SYDVKM. The chain's CDR3 is CASSPFRGASTDTQYF. The DNA of the CDR3 is TGTGCCAGCAGTCCATTCCGGGGGGCTAGCACAGATACGCAGTATTTT.

This chain uses TRBV28 with TRBJ2-7; the D gene is possibly TRBD1 (6 bases). V lost 6 bases, J lost 6 bases, and 21 bases lay in between. This CDR3 is built from 15 residues. CDR1 is MDHEN, CDR2 SYDVKM, per germline. CDR3 coding DNA: TGTGCCAGCAGCCCGGGACATCTAGGGCCCACCGAGCAGTACTTC. Its translation: CASSPGHLGPTEQYF.

This chain connects TRBV11-1 to TRBJ1-1; D unresolved. V lost 1 base and J lost 2, with 11 bases in between. This CDR3 has 15 amino acids. Looked up from germline, CDR1 is SGHAT and CDR2 is FQDESV (reference sequence). CDR3 residues: CASSLGLLQNTEAFF. CDR3 nucleotide sequence: TGTGCCAGCAGCTTAGGCCTTCTACAAAACACTGAAGCTTTCTTT.

The chain couples TRBV5-1 to TRBJ2-6; no clear D gene. The CDR3 loop spans 16 amino acids. Germline V gene lookup returns CDR1 SGHRS and CDR2 YFSETQ. V shed 0 bases and J shed 0 bases, with 7 bases lying between them. The CDR3 loop reads CASSLVRVSGANVLTF. The CDR3 DNA follows: TGCGCCAGCAGCTTGGTTCGTGTCTCTGGGGCCAACGTCCTGACTTTC.

The chain recombines TRBV2 with TRBJ1-2; D is unresolved. This CDR3 is built from 12 residues. Germline V gene data show CDR1 as SNHLY and CDR2 as FYNNEI. CDR3 sequence: CATRGQPYGYTF. The CDR3 DNA is TGTGCTACGCGAGGGCAGCCCTATGGCTACACCTTC.

V gene TRBV27 combines with J gene TRBJ2-7; 7 positions match TRBD2. The CDR3 runs to 16 residues. V dropped 5 bases and J dropped 2; count of bases not matched to a gene: 12. Germline CDR1 is MNHEY and CDR2 is SMNVEV (reference sequence). CDR3 nucleotide sequence: TGTGCCAGCAGTGGAGGGTGGGGGGGAAAGACCTACGAGCAGTACTTC. It specifies CASSGGWGGKTYEQYF.

The rearrangement links TRBV7-5 to TRBJ1-5; the table's D call, TRBD1, has no DNA check behind it. TRBV7-5 is a pseudogene locus. The CDR3 covers 17 residues. The DNA for the CDR3 is TGTGCCAGAAGTCAAAAGACACGACAGGGAAGCAATCAGCCCCAGCATTTT. This gives the protein CARSQKTRQGSNQPQHF.

The chain couples TRBV4-3 to TRBJ2-1; a weak D match, TRBD1 (5 bases). Germline CDR1 LGHNA, CDR2 YSLEER. The CDR3 has 14 amino acids. V lost 0 bases to trimming and J lost 6 bases, with 9 bases between them. The CDR3 spells CASSQDRARNEQFF. The CDR3 coding sequence is TGCGCCAGCAGCCAAGACAGGGCGCGCAATGAGCAGTTCTTC.

This sequence joins TRBV7-9 and TRBJ1-5; maybe TRBD1 (6 bases). The CDR3 has 17 amino acids. Trimming removed 6 bases at V and 2 bases at J, with 20 bases between. Germline loops: CDR1 SEHNR, CDR2 FQNEAQ (reference sequence). DNA of the CDR3: TGTGCCAGCAGTTTACACGCAGGGGCCTTCGGCAATCAGCCCCAGCATTTT. Its translation is CASSLHAGAFGNQPQHF.

The chain links TRBV5-1 to TRBJ2-7; a weak D match, TRBD1 (5 bases). V gave up 0 bases and J gave up 3 bases, with 13 bases separating them. CDR1 and CDR2 from the germline V gene are SGHRS and YFSETQ. The CDR3 has 15 amino acids. The CDR3 DNA reads as TGCGCCAGCAGCTTGGGTACAGGTGGGCTCTACGAGCAGTACTTC. Residues: CASSLGTGGLYEQYF.

This chain joins TRBV19 and TRBJ1-3, with D unclear. The CDR3 totals 11 residues. The V and J ends lost 5 bases and 8 bases respectively, with 7 bases between them. The germline V gene encodes CDR1 LNHDA and CDR2 SQIVND (reference sequence). In DNA, the CDR3 is TGTGCCAGTAGTGTGACGGACACCATATATTTT. This encodes CASSVTDTIYF.

The CDR3 coding sequence is TGTGCCAGCAGCCGACAGGGAACAGATACGCAGTATTTT. Its protein product is CASSRQGTDTQYF. The gene calls are TRBV11-2 and TRBJ2-3, with TRBD1 matching over 7 bases. Germline V gene data show CDR1 as SGHAT and CDR2 as FQNNGV. Losses at the gene ends were 5 bases for V and 3 bases for J; bases not matched to a gene: 2. This CDR3 region has 13 residues.

The V call is TRBV5-1, the J call TRBJ1-4; possibly TRBD1 for D (6 bases). Trimming took off 3 bases at V and 8 bases at J, with 17 bases between the two ends. Germline CDR1 SGHRS, CDR2 YFSETQ. The CDR3 totals 15 residues. CDR3 bases: TGCGCCAGCAGCTACTCCCGGCAGGGGAACGAAAAACTGTTTTTT. This translates into CASSYSRQGNEKLFF.

The chain couples TRBV7-2 to TRBJ2-2; no clear D gene. The CDR3 runs to 18 residues. V was clipped by 6 bases and J by 7 bases, with 27 bases between them. Germline CDR1 SGHTA, CDR2 FQGNSA. CDR3 coding DNA: TGTGCCAGCAGTCGCATCGACGGCGGAAGTGGCTTTGACGGGGAGCTGTTTTTT. Translation: CASSRIDGGSGFDGELFF.

The V gene is TRBV28, the J gene TRBJ2-1; 10 nucleotides line up with TRBD2. The CDR3 has 14 residues. Germline V gene data show CDR1 as MDHEN and CDR2 as SYDVKM. After removal of 9 bases from V and 6 bases from J, the junction contained 8 bases not matched to a gene. The CDR3 nucleotides read TGTGCCAGTTTAACTAGCGGGAACTCCAATGAGCAGTTCTTC. Translation gives CASLTSGNSNEQFF. The whole variable domain, filled in from reference TRBV28 and TRBJ2-1, reads DVKVTQSSRYLVKRTGEKVFLECVQDMDHENMFWYRQDPGLGLRLIYFSYDVKMKEKGDIPEGYSVSREKKERFSLILESASTNQTSMYLCASLTSGNSNEQFFGPGTRLTVL.

This clone appeared a single time. The chain joins TRBV23-1 to TRBJ2-3; the D is unclear. TRBV23-1 carries the ORF label, with uncertain function. The CDR3 sequence is 14 residues long. Trimming pared 4 bases from V and 2 bases from J, leaving 10 bases between. CDR3 amino acids: CASSRWGYTDTQYF. The CDR3 DNA reads as TGCGCCAGCAGTCGATGGGGATACACAGATACGCAGTATTTT.

J is TRBJ2-7 and V is TRBV10-3, with 9 nucleotides matching TRBD1. V dropped 0 bases and J dropped 3; count of bases not matched to a gene: 3. The germline V gene encodes CDR1 ENHRY and CDR2 SYGVKD. There are 15 residues in the CDR3. Here the CDR3 reads CAISESRDRVYEQYF. In nucleotides, the CDR3 is TGTGCCATCAGTGAGTCCCGGGACAGGGTCTACGAGCAGTACTTC.